The next 27 T cell receptor beta chains were all read from a single sample in a study of Ad26.COV2.S vaccination and SARS-CoV-2 variants. Regarding treatment: around 19 received Ad26.COV2.S at low or high dose, single or two shots; roughly 5 received placebo; per-sample allocation not given. Specimens were obtained on day 63 following the first vaccine or placebo injection. TCRdb keeps only in-frame clones here, not all; method: immunoSEQ multiplex PCR. Here the sample spans fewer than 400,000 clones, approximately 80% being singletons. Sequencing used peripheral blood, obtained in a trial of Ad26.COV2.S vaccine versus placebo. The receptors come from a person between 18 and 60 years old who received the Ad26.COV2.S COVID-19 vaccine or a placebo.

The chain uses TRBV5-1 and TRBJ1-1, with TRBD1 identical over 9 bases. Germline V gene sequence: CDR1 SGHRS, CDR2 YFSETQ. The CDR3 totals 15 residues. V shed 3 bases and J 1 base; nucleotides not matched to a gene: 4. CDR3 nucleotide sequence: TGCGCCAGCAGCTCCCGACAGGGGGAGAACACTGAAGCTTTCTTT. Translated, it gives CASSSRQGENTEAFF.

This clone was detected only once. This chain links TRBV9 with TRBJ2-1, with D perhaps TRBD1 (6 bases). The germline CDR1 and CDR2 sequences are SGDLS and YYNGEE. There are 15 residues in the CDR3. Trimming stripped 3 bases from V and 3 bases from J, with 13 bases between. The CDR3 nucleotides read TGTGCCAGCAGCGGGACCGGGACACACTACAATGAGCAGTTCTTC. Protein product: CASSGTGTHYNEQFF.

As to this clone: Other DNA sequences in this specimen translate into the identical CDR3. The genes are TRBV5-1 and TRBJ2-5; D is uncertain. The V end lost 4 bases, the J end lost 4 bases, and 5 bases lay between the germline ends. From germline, CDR1 is SGHRS and CDR2 YFSETQ. This CDR3 has 11 residues. In DNA, the CDR3 is TGCGCCAGCAGCCTGGCAGAGACCCAGTACTTC. Translated, it gives CASSLAETQYF.

This chain links TRBV7-9 with TRBJ1-2; 11 bases agree with TRBD1. The V and J ends lost 4 bases and 6 bases, in that order; junction bases with no gene match: 1. This CDR3 region has 13 residues. Germline V gives CDR1 SEHNR, CDR2 FQNEAQ (reference sequence). The CDR3 sequence is CASSWDRGDGYTF. The CDR3, as DNA: TGTGCCAGCAGCTGGGACAGGGGGGATGGCTACACCTTC.

The rearrangement joins TRBV5-8 to TRBJ2-7, with a tentative D call TRBD1 (6 bases). Germline V gene lookup returns CDR1 SGHTS and CDR2 YDEGEE. CDR3 length equals 16 residues. Trimming removed 0 bases from V and 6 bases from J, with 19 bases in between. Written as DNA, the CDR3 is TGTGCCAGCAGCTTGGAGGTTTGGCAGGGGCTCGGCGAGCAGTACTTC. It specifies CASSLEVWQGLGEQYF.

The J gene is TRBJ1-1, the V gene TRBV15, with D unclear. The CDR3 is 13 amino acids. Germline V gene lookup returns CDR1 LNHNV and CDR2 YYDKDF (reference sequence). V lost 0 bases and J lost 4, with 6 bases in between. This CDR3 is CATSRDLTTEAFF. The CDR3 DNA reads TGTGCCACCAGCAGAGATCTCACCACTGAAGCTTTCTTT.

The chain combines TRBV11-3 with TRBJ1-4, with D unresolved. This CDR3 spans 14 amino acids. Trimming took off 1 base at V and 8 bases at J, with 11 bases between the two ends. Germline CDR1 SGHNT, CDR2 YENEEA. In DNA, the CDR3 is TGTGCCAGCAGCTTAGGGGTCGCCCGGGAAAAACTGTTTTTT. Translating it yields CASSLGVAREKLFF.

In the case of this clone: One end of the junction fails to match germline, which may point to a read error. J is TRBJ1-1 and V is TRBV29-1, with 9 nucleotides matching TRBD1. Germline assignment: CDR1 SQVTM and CDR2 ANQGSEA. The CDR3 is 12 amino acids. The chain's CDR3 is CSVDFRQGEVSF. As DNA, the CDR3 is TGCAGCGTTGATTTTAGACAGGGGGAGGTCTCCTTT.

This rearrangement joins TRBV19 to TRBJ1-3; 7 bases agree with TRBD1. The CDR3 spans 14 residues. V was pared by 6 bases and J by 2 bases, with 4 bases of the junction left unmatched. Germline CDR1 LNHDA, CDR2 SQIVND (reference sequence). CDR3 in amino acids: CASRTGTAGNTIYF. For the CDR3, the DNA is TGTGCCAGTAGAACGGGGACAGCTGGAAACACCATATATTTT.

A single count supports this clone. This chain uses TRBV7-2 with TRBJ2-7; maybe TRBD2 (5 bases). The CDR3 spans 14 residues. Trimming shortened V by 2 bases and J by 11 bases, and 19 bases separated the two germline ends. Looked up from germline, CDR1 is SGHTA and CDR2 is FQGNSA. CDR3 sequence reads: CASSLRGQAVSKYF. Written as DNA, the CDR3 is TGTGCCAGCAGCTTAAGAGGGCAGGCCGTGTCGAAGTACTTC.

V gene TRBV28 combines with J gene TRBJ1-4, with a possible D match to TRBD1 (5 bases). V was pared by 7 bases and J by 3 bases, with 15 bases between. CDR3 size: 15 residues. Germline V lookup: CDR1 MDHEN, CDR2 SYDVKM. The CDR3 region has the DNA TGTGCCAGCAAATATCAGGGAAGCTCTAATGAAAAACTGTTTTTT. This codes for CASKYQGSSNEKLFF.

Regarding this clone: Other DNA sequences in the same sample also yield this CDR3. The chain joins TRBV19 to TRBJ1-5, with D hard to call. This CDR3 contains 12 residues. V lost 1 base, J lost 3 bases, and 1 base lay in between. Per germline, CDR1 LNHDA and CDR2 SQIVND (reference sequence). CDR3: CASSIVNQPQHF. CDR3 in DNA: TGTGCCAGTAGTATAGTCAATCAGCCCCAGCATTTT.

This clone was counted between two and nine times. J is TRBJ2-7 and V is TRBV6-5; D may correspond to TRBD1 or TRBD2 (6 bases each). Germline V CDR1 and CDR2: MNHEY, SVGAGI. The germline V and J ends were trimmed by 0 bases and 5 bases, with 14 bases remaining between them. The CDR3 has 15 amino acids. CDR3 coding DNA: TGTGCCAGCAGTTACTCGGGGGGCCAGGTGGACGAGCAGTACTTC. Translated, it gives CASSYSGGQVDEQYF.

The chain is built from TRBV2 and TRBJ2-2; no clear D. Germline V gene lookup returns CDR1 SNHLY and CDR2 FYNNEI. The CDR3 length is 12 residues. V lost 0 bases, J lost 7 bases, and 3 bases lay in between. This CDR3 is CASSEAVGELFF. CDR3 nucleotides: TGTGCCAGCAGTGAAGCGGTCGGGGAGCTGTTTTTT.

This chain links TRBV18 with TRBJ1-2; maybe TRBD1 (5 bases). The CDR3 consists of 14 residues. The V end was cut by 6 bases, the J end by 8 bases, with 19 bases between. CDR1 and CDR2 from the germline V gene are KGHSH and LQKENI. CDR3 loop: CASSGAGTAEGYTF. Here the CDR3 DNA reads TGTGCCAGCTCGGGAGCCGGGACCGCCGAAGGCTACACCTTC.

This sequence joins TRBV13 and TRBJ1-2, with D unresolved. Trimming took off 8 bases at V and 4 bases at J, with 14 bases between the two ends. Germline loops: CDR1 PRHDT, CDR2 FYEKMQ (reference sequence). The CDR3 extends over 13 amino acids. This chain's CDR3 is CASGLVGSYGYTF. DNA for the CDR3: TGTGCCAGCGGGCTCGTGGGGAGCTATGGCTACACCTTC.

V gene TRBV27 combines with J gene TRBJ2-7; the match to TRBD1 covers 8 bases. With 2 bases clipped from V and 3 bases from J, the junction kept 3 bases outside the gene matches. The CDR3 is 14 amino acids. In germline, CDR1 is MNHEY, CDR2 SMNVEV (reference sequence). The CDR3 DNA reads as TGTGCCAGCAGTTTAGGGACAGGACTCTACGAGCAGTACTTC. Protein: CASSLGTGLYEQYF.

The genes are TRBV6-5 and TRBJ2-3; D is uncertain. Per germline, CDR1 MNHEY and CDR2 SVGAGI. V shed 2 bases and J shed 0 bases, with 6 bases lying between them. This CDR3 is 14 amino acids long. The CDR3 DNA sequence: TGTGCCAGCAGTTACCAGCCTAGCACAGATACGCAGTATTTT. Amino acid sequence: CASSYQPSTDTQYF.

The chain joins TRBV5-8 to TRBJ2-6; possibly TRBD1 or TRBD2 for D (6 bases each). This CDR3 has 18 residues. Germline CDR1 and CDR2: SGHTS and YDEGEE. The V and J ends lost 0 bases and 0 bases respectively, with 13 bases between them. The CDR3 is CASSLVRGLHSGANVLTF. The CDR3 DNA reads as TGTGCCAGCAGCTTGGTCCGGGGGCTGCACTCTGGGGCCAACGTCCTGACTTTC.

The gene calls are TRBV4-1 and TRBJ2-1, with a tentative D call TRBD1 (5 bases). Between the trimmed V and J ends, which lost 4 bases and 2 bases, there was a span of 12 bases. Per the germline V gene, CDR1 is MGHRA and CDR2 is YSYEKL. The CDR3 spans 15 residues. CDR3 region: CASSLQLRAYNEQFF. DNA of the CDR3: TGCGCCAGCAGCCTACAGCTCAGGGCCTACAATGAGCAGTTCTTC.

The V and J genes are TRBV18 and TRBJ2-5; weak D call: TRBD1 (6 bases). The CDR3 covers 13 residues. The germline V gene has CDR1 KGHSH and CDR2 LQKENI. Trimming cost V 6 bases and J 1 base, with 9 bases left between them. The CDR3 nucleotides are TGTGCCAGCTCCAGACAGGCCCAAGAGACCCAGTACTTC. It yields the protein CASSRQAQETQYF.

This rearrangement joins TRBV5-1 to TRBJ1-1; the D is unclear. This CDR3 is 13 amino acids long. Germline V CDR1 and CDR2: SGHRS, YFSETQ. V lost 5 bases, J lost 1 base, and 9 bases lay in between. This CDR3 reads CASSYQQNTEAFF. The CDR3 region has the DNA TGCGCCAGCAGTTACCAACAGAACACTGAAGCTTTCTTT.

This chain uses TRBV6-6 with TRBJ1-6, with 9 bases matching TRBD1. The CDR3 loop spans 16 amino acids. CDR1 is MNHNY and CDR2 is SVGAGI in the germline V gene (reference sequence). J gave up 4 bases and V 5 bases, and 6 bases lay outside the gene matches. The CDR3 region has the DNA TGTGCCAGCAGTCTAGGACAGGGGCCTTATAATTCACCCCTCCACTTT. This sequence encodes CASSLGQGPYNSPLHF.

This sequence joins TRBV11-3 and TRBJ2-7, with a weak D call TRBD2 (7 bases). Deletions cut 0 bases from V and 0 bases from J, with 18 bases between. This CDR3 has 18 residues. The germline V gene has CDR1 SGHNT and CDR2 YENEEA. The CDR3 nucleotides read TGTGCCAGCAGCTTAGACCGGCTGGGGGGGCGAAGCTCCTACGAGCAGTACTTC. The encoded protein is CASSLDRLGGRSSYEQYF.

V and J are TRBV9 and TRBJ1-6; TRBD1 matches at 11 bases. With V trimmed by 0 bases and J by 8 bases, 4 bases remained unmatched. CDR1 SGDLS and CDR2 YYNGEE come from the germline V gene. This CDR3 has 16 amino acids. The CDR3 loop is CASSVADRGLDSPLHF. The CDR3 DNA is TGTGCCAGCAGCGTAGCGGACAGGGGGCTGGATTCACCCCTCCACTTT. The full variable domain, completed using reference TRBV9 and TRBJ1-6, is DSGVTQTPKHLITATGQRVTLRCSPRSGDLSVYWYQQSLDQGLQFLIQYYNGEERAKGNILERFSAQQFPDLHSELNLSSLELGDSALYFCASSVADRGLDSPLHFGNGTRLTVT.

The CDR3 DNA reads TGTGCCAGCAGCCGGACAGGGGCGAATGAGCAGTTCTTC. Residues: CASSRTGANEQFF. The gene calls are TRBV5-6 and TRBJ2-1; 9 nucleotides line up with TRBD1. CDR1 SGHDT and CDR2 YYEEEE come from the germline V gene. V dropped 4 bases and J dropped 7; count of bases not matched to a gene: 3. The CDR3 runs 13 residues.

This sequence joins TRBV19 and TRBJ1-1, with 8 nucleotides matching TRBD1. V dropped 1 base and J dropped 0; count of bases not matched to a gene: 7. The CDR3 consists of 17 residues. Germline CDR1 reads LNHDA; CDR2 reads SQIVND (reference sequence). The CDR3: CASSIVFRTGMNTEAFF. In nucleotides, the CDR3 is TGTGCCAGTAGTATAGTCTTCCGGACAGGGATGAACACTGAAGCTTTCTTT.